This passage covers 9 T cell receptor beta chains from one sample sequenced in a study of T cell changes during pregnancy in multiple sclerosis. Here immunoSEQ multiplex PCR was the method, and the copy in TCRdb shows in-frame clones only, minus some. The sample contains about 100,000 clones, approximately 90% of which appear only once. The sample in question was peripheral blood, obtained in the second trimester of pregnancy. These receptors all come from a female donor with multiple sclerosis, enrolled in a pregnancy study.

The CDR3 nucleotides are TGCGCCAGCAGCCCAGGACAGGGACGGTTTGAGCAGTTCTTC. Translated: CASSPGQGRFEQFF. The chain combines TRBV5-1 with TRBJ2-1; 8 bases fit TRBD1. The germline gives CDR1 SGHRS, CDR2 YFSETQ. The CDR3 covers 14 residues. With V trimmed by 4 bases and J by 9 bases, 9 bases remained unmatched.

J is TRBJ2-1 and V is TRBV18; 10 bases align to TRBD2. Germline CDR1 reads KGHSH; CDR2 reads LQKENI. CDR3 length: 16 amino acids. Germline trimming cut 6 bases from V and 8 bases from J; bases unmatched to any gene: 13. The CDR3 DNA sequence: TGTGCCAGCTCGTCCACTAGCGGGGCCGGGAGGGATGAGCAGTTCTTC. Amino acids: CASSSTSGAGRDEQFF.

The rearrangement uses TRBV4-1 and TRBJ2-7; TRBD1 agrees at 7 bases. Losses at the gene ends were 0 bases for V and 4 bases for J; bases not matched to a gene: 9. The CDR3 has 16 amino acids. The V gene's germline CDR1 is MGHRA and CDR2 YSYEKL. The CDR3 loop reads CASSQDDGRGSYEQYF. CDR3 nucleotide sequence: TGCGCCAGCAGCCAAGATGACGGCAGGGGGTCTTACGAGCAGTACTTC.

V gene TRBV9 combines with J gene TRBJ1-4; 7 bases agree with TRBD1. Per the germline V gene, CDR1 is SGDLS and CDR2 is YYNGEE. This CDR3 is 16 amino acids long. Trimming removed 3 bases from V and 8 bases from J; junction bases left unmatched: 13. The CDR3 reads CASSEGAGRRREKLFF. The CDR3 nucleotides are TGTGCCAGCAGCGAGGGGGCCGGACGTAGGAGGGAAAAACTGTTTTTT.

V gene TRBV7-2 combines with J gene TRBJ2-1, with 7 bases fitting TRBD1. Germline V gives CDR1 SGHTA, CDR2 FQGNSA. V was clipped by 5 bases and J by 7 bases; unmatched bases: 14. The CDR3 is 16 residues long. CDR3 loop: CASSPQGGATWNEQFF. The CDR3 DNA reads TGTGCCAGCAGCCCCCAAGGGGGCGCTACATGGAATGAGCAGTTCTTC.

This clone was found a few times. This chain connects TRBV28 to TRBJ2-7, with 8 positions matching TRBD1. The CDR3 spans 14 residues. The V gene end was trimmed by 3 bases and the J gene end by 6 bases; junction bases not matched to a gene: 7. The germline V gene encodes CDR1 MDHEN and CDR2 SYDVKM. CDR3 bases: TGTGCCAGCAGTTTCCTGACAGGGGATTCCGAGCAGTACTTC. The encoded protein is CASSFLTGDSEQYF.

This chain joins TRBV14 and TRBJ1-2; TRBD1 matches 9 bases. V lost 3 bases, J lost 3 bases, and 8 bases stayed unmatched. Germline V gives CDR1 SGHDN, CDR2 FVKESK. This CDR3 region has 16 residues. The CDR3 region has the DNA TGTGCCAGCAGCCATGGGACAGGGTATTCGTACTATGGCTACACCTTC. It translates to CASSHGTGYSYYGYTF.

The chain has TRBV6-1 and TRBJ1-1; possibly TRBD1 for D (6 bases). V was clipped by 1 base and J by 5 bases, with 8 bases between them. Germline CDR1 MNHNS, CDR2 SASEGT. The CDR3 sequence is 13 residues long. CDR3 sequence (DNA): TGTGCCAGCAGTGAAGACAGGGATACTGAAGCTTTCTTT. Translated: CASSEDRDTEAFF.

This sequence joins TRBV7-2 and TRBJ1-4; no definite D call. CDR1 is SGHTA, CDR2 FQGNSA, per germline. The CDR3 is 15 residues long. V was clipped by 0 bases and J by 8 bases, with 13 bases between them. CDR3 amino acids: CASSLAPGGREKLFF. CDR3 bases: TGTGCCAGCAGCTTAGCCCCGGGAGGGAGGGAAAAACTGTTTTTT.